This entry concerns a single TCR beta chain. Its matching antigen is unknown. These data are taken from a study of beta chain features in type 1 diabetes. Regarding the study as a whole: There was a possibility that cDNA sequencing over-represented cells with high TCR expression. TCRB CDR3s were moderately but significantly shorter in Type 1 diabetes patients in all four CD4+ subsets.

Donors underwent one heparinised blood draw, 90 to 150 mL on average. Reverse transcription of all isolated RNA meant that expressed TCRB transcripts were sequenced. Using immunoSEQ multiplex PCR, the repertoire was profiled, and TCRdb retains in-frame clones only, with some absent. The sample lists approximately 160,000 clones; roughly 59% were seen once. Germline V gene data show CDR1 as SGDLS and CDR2 as YYNGEE. V shed 0 bases, J shed 4 bases, and the junction held 5 bases outside the gene matches. The length of the CDR3 is 15 residues. The chain couples TRBV9 to TRBJ2-5; TRBD2 matches 8 bases. The receptor was derived from a man aged 25 to 45 with type 1 diabetes. The sample taken for sequencing was naive CD4+ T cells from blood. As DNA, the CDR3 is TGTGCCAGCAGCGTAGGAGCGGGGGCTGGAGAGACCCAGTACTTC. Its translation: CASSVGAGAGETQYF. The whole variable domain, filled in from reference TRBV9 and TRBJ2-5, reads DSGVTQTPKHLITATGQRVTLRCSPRSGDLSVYWYQQSLDQGLQFLIQYYNGEERAKGNILERFSAQQFPDLHSELNLSSLELGDSALYFCASSVGAGAGETQYFGPGTRLLVL.